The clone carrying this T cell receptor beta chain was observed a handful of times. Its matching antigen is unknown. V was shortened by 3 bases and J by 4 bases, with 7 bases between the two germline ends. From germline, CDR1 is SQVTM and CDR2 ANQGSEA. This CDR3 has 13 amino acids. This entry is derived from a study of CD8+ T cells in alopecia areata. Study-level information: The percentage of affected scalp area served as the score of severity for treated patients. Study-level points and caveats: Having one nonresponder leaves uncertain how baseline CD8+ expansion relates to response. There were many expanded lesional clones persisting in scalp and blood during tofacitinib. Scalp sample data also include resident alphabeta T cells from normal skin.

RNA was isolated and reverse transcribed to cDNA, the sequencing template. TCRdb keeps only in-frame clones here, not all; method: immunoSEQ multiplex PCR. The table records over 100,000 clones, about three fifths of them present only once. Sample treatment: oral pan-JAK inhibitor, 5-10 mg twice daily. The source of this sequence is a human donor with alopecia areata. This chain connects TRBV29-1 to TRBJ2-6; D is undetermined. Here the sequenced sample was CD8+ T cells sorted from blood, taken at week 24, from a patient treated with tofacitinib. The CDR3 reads CSVDLEGANVLTF. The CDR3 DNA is TGCAGCGTTGACCTAGAAGGGGCCAACGTCCTGACTTTC.